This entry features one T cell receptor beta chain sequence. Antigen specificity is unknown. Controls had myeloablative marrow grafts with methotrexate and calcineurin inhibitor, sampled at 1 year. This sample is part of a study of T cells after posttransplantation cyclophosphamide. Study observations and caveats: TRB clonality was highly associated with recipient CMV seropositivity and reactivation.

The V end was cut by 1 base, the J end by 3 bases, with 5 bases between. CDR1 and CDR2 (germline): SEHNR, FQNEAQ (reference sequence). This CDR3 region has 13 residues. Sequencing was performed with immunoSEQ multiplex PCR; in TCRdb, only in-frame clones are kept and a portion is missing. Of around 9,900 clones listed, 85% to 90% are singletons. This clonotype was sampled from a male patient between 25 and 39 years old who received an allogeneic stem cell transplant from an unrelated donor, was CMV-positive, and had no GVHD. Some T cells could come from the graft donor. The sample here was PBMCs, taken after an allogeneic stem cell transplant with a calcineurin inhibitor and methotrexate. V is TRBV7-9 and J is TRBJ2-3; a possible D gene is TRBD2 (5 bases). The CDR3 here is CASSLGGTDTQYF. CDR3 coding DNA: TGTGCCAGCAGCTTAGGCGGGACAGATACGCAGTATTTT. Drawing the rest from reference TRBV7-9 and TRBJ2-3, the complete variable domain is DTGVSQNPRHKITKRGQNVTFRCDPISEHNRLYWYRQTLGQGPEFLTYFQNEAQLEKSRLLSDRFSAERPKGSFSTLEIQRTEQGDSAMYLCASSLGGTDTQYFGPGTRLTVL.